This T cell receptor (beta chain) was recorded in a study of blood T cell repertoires in COVID-19. In the study overall: Sample material is recorded as cDNA or gDNA derived from T cells, B-cell-depleted T cells, or PBMCs.

The CDR3 contains 17 residues. The germline gives CDR1 SEHNR, CDR2 FQNEAQ (reference sequence). Germline trimming cut 5 bases from V and 2 bases from J; bases unmatched to any gene: 11. Everyone who took part was roughly 18 to 89 years old, and they came from 20 to 25 US areas. Researchers sorted participants into cohorts using their self-reported clinical history. This clone has more than one count but fewer than ten. Authors' analysis steps: Amplification of reference gene primers provided the estimated nucleated cell counts. Some clones are missing from TCRdb's copy, which holds only in-frame ones; the method was immunoSEQ multiplex PCR. V, J and clone size are those of that table, while D and trimming were read from the DNA. The sample includes 300,000 to 400,000 clones, roughly nine tenths of them seen just once.

The J gene is TRBJ1-4, the V gene TRBV7-9, with 7 bases aligning to TRBD1. Sequences were obtained from PBMCs or T cells enriched from blood (not recorded which). This TCR derives from a man between 60 and 70 years old who had recovered from COVID-19. The CDR3 reads CASSPRTGPSTNEKLFF. CDR3 sequence (DNA): TGTGCCAGCAGCCCGCGGACAGGCCCGAGTACTAATGAAAAACTGTTTTTT. Filled out from reference TRBV7-9 and TRBJ1-4, the complete variable domain reads DTGVSQNPRHKITKRGQNVTFRCDPISEHNRLYWYRQTLGQGPEFLTYFQNEAQLEKSRLLSDRFSAERPKGSFSTLEIQRTEQGDSAMYLCASSPRTGPSTNEKLFFGSGTQLSVL.